The 14 T cell receptor beta chains below were found in one sample sequenced in a study of shared clonotypes between healthy human individuals (dated by TCRdb to the early 2020s). The library was made by the immunoSEQ multiplex PCR assay. TCRdb obtained this table from immuneACCESS and retained in-frame rearrangements with V and J assigned. These tables miss some clones; where compared with another copy, unresolved V genes account for less than half of the shortfall, and the remainder is unexplained. Recorded for this sample are 950,000 to 1,300,000 clones; about 75% of them occurred a single time. The ten most abundant clones make up about 1.5% of the sample. Sequencing was done on a sample of memory CD4+ T cells sorted from blood. This sample's cell subset or site label indicates: CD45RA-negative fraction. These receptors all come from a man between 18 and 35 years old in good health.

The chain is built from TRBV6-6 and TRBJ1-2; D is ambiguous. Trimming took off 6 bases at V and 2 bases at J, with 4 bases between the two ends. The germline gives CDR1 MNHNY, CDR2 SVGAGI (reference sequence). CDR3 length: 11 residues. This CDR3 is CASSRNYGYTF. The CDR3 DNA reads as TGTGCCAGCAGCCGAAACTATGGCTACACCTTC.

V gene TRBV2 combines with J gene TRBJ2-5; D remains unclear. The CDR3 extends over 12 amino acids. Trimming removed 8 bases at V and 1 base at J, with 8 bases between. The germline V gene encodes CDR1 SNHLY and CDR2 FYNNEI. The CDR3, as DNA: TGTGCCAGCGCAGCCTTCCAAGAGACCCAGTACTTC. Translation: CASAAFQETQYF.

This clone was detected only once. V and J are TRBV29-1 and TRBJ1-2; TRBD1 matches 7 bases. J gave up 0 bases and V 1 base, and 8 bases lay outside the gene matches. Germline CDR1 and CDR2: SQVTM and ANQGSEA. This CDR3 spans 16 amino acids. The CDR3 sequence is CSVEVGTEISNYGYTF. The CDR3 coding sequence is TGCAGCGTTGAAGTGGGGACAGAGATCTCTAACTATGGCTACACCTTC.

The chain has TRBV10-3 and TRBJ1-2, with D perhaps matching TRBD1 (5 bases). CDR1 is ENHRY and CDR2 is SYGVKD in the germline V gene. The CDR3 length is 16 residues. V lost 2 bases and J 2 bases, leaving 15 bases between the germline ends. CDR3 nucleotide sequence: TGTGCCATCAGTGAGAGCGTGGGGGTCGGGAACTATGGCTACACCTTC. Its protein is CAISESVGVGNYGYTF.

V usage is TRBV19 and J usage is TRBJ2-7, with 13 bases matching TRBD2. Losses at the gene ends were 5 bases for V and 1 base for J; bases not matched to a gene: 2. The CDR3 is 15 residues long. Germline loops: CDR1 LNHDA, CDR2 SQIVND (reference sequence). CDR3 loop: CASSAGLAGSYEQYF. CDR3 in DNA: TGTGCCAGTAGTGCGGGACTAGCGGGGTCCTACGAGCAGTACTTC.

This chain joins TRBV5-1 and TRBJ2-2, with D possibly being TRBD2 (6 bases). The CDR3 loop spans 14 amino acids. Per germline, CDR1 SGHRS and CDR2 YFSETQ. Trimming removed 4 bases at V and 4 bases at J, with 11 bases between. The CDR3 sequence: CASSGGVTTGELFF. Here the CDR3 DNA reads TGCGCCAGCAGCGGAGGGGTAACCACCGGGGAGCTGTTTTTT.

CDR3 in amino acids: CAWSPGTSGRDTQYF. The CDR3 region has the DNA TGTGCCTGGAGCCCCGGGACTAGCGGGAGAGATACGCAGTATTTT. The chain joins TRBV30 to TRBJ2-3, with 14 bases matching TRBD2. J was trimmed by 5 bases and V by 3 bases; bases with no gene match: 4. CDR3 length equals 15 residues. The V gene's germline CDR1 is GTSNPN and CDR2 SVGIG (reference sequence).

This rearrangement joins TRBV5-5 to TRBJ2-5; D possibly corresponds to TRBD1 (5 bases). Trimming removed 4 bases from V and 2 bases from J, with 9 bases in between. This CDR3 has 13 residues. CDR1 SGHKS and CDR2 YYEKEE come from the germline V gene (reference sequence). The CDR3 here is CASSPGAQETQYF. CDR3 in DNA: TGTGCCAGCAGCCCTGGGGCACAAGAGACCCAGTACTTC.

The sample holds many counts of this clone. Other DNA sequences within the sample encode an identical CDR3. The chain recombines TRBV6-5 with TRBJ1-6, with D uncertain. Germline V gene lookup returns CDR1 MNHEY and CDR2 SVGAGI. Trimming left V 8 bases short and J 7 bases short, with 6 bases between. This CDR3 is 11 amino acids long. As DNA, the CDR3 is TGTGCCAGCGGAGGGAATTCACCCCTCCACTTT. Translated, it gives CASGGNSPLHF.

A few counts support this clone. V gene TRBV18 combines with J gene TRBJ1-6; 7 bases are a match to TRBD1. CDR1 and CDR2 (germline): KGHSH, LQKENI. The CDR3 length is 15 residues. After removal of 1 base from V and 9 bases from J, the junction contained 6 bases not matched to a gene. CDR3 protein: CASSPQGASGSPLHF. Written as DNA, the CDR3 is TGTGCCAGCTCACCACAGGGGGCAAGTGGTTCACCCCTCCACTTT.

The chain employs TRBV6-4 and TRBJ1-2; D possibly corresponds to TRBD1 (5 bases). The germline V gene encodes CDR1 MRHNA and CDR2 SNTAGT. Trimming removed 5 bases at V and 1 base at J, with 11 bases between. This CDR3 spans 14 amino acids. This CDR3 reads CASSPGTGNYGYTF. CDR3 nucleotide sequence: TGTGCCAGCAGTCCTGGGACGGGTAACTATGGCTACACCTTC.

The genes are TRBV5-1 and TRBJ1-5; D might be TRBD1 (6 bases). The CDR3 extends over 14 amino acids. V was clipped by 0 bases and J by 4 bases, with 8 bases between them. CDR1 is SGHRS, CDR2 YFSETQ, per germline. CDR3 sequence (DNA): TGCGCCAGCAGCTTGGAGCAGGGGAATCAGCCCCAGCATTTT. Protein sequence: CASSLEQGNQPQHF.

The rearrangement links TRBV6-4 to TRBJ1-5; D gene unclear. Germline V lookup: CDR1 MRHNA, CDR2 SNTAGT. V dropped 5 bases and J dropped 2 bases, with 7 bases sitting between them. CDR3 size: 13 residues. The CDR3 here is CASSREGNQPQHF. The CDR3 DNA is TGTGCCAGCAGTCGGGAAGGCAATCAGCCCCAGCATTTT.

This sequence joins TRBV2 and TRBJ2-2, with TRBD1 matching 7 bases. Per the germline V gene, CDR1 is SNHLY and CDR2 is FYNNEI. The CDR3 covers 15 residues. The V and J ends lost 11 bases and 3 bases, in that order; junction bases with no gene match: 12. The CDR3 sequence: CASRYGTADTGELFF. As DNA, the CDR3 is TGTGCCTCCAGATACGGGACAGCGGACACCGGGGAGCTGTTTTTT.